This T cell receptor beta chain stems from a study of blood T cell repertoires in COVID-19. Germline-derived CDR1 and CDR2 are SGHRS and YFSETQ. The CDR3 length is 14 residues. The J segment lost 2 bases and the V segment lost 5 bases, leaving 6 bases of the junction unmatched. Sequenced by immunoSEQ multiplex PCR; TCRdb stores in-frame clones only, minus some. Of around 250,000 clones in the sample, around 84% are singletons; the top ten hold approximately 1.5%. V usage is TRBV5-1 and J usage is TRBJ1-2; 7 bases match TRBD1. The sequence came from a woman between 40 and 50 years old who had recovered from COVID-19. Sequencing input: peripheral blood. The CDR3 DNA follows: TGCGCCAGCAGACGGACAGGCTCAAACTATGGCTACACCTTC. Protein product: CASRRTGSNYGYTF.